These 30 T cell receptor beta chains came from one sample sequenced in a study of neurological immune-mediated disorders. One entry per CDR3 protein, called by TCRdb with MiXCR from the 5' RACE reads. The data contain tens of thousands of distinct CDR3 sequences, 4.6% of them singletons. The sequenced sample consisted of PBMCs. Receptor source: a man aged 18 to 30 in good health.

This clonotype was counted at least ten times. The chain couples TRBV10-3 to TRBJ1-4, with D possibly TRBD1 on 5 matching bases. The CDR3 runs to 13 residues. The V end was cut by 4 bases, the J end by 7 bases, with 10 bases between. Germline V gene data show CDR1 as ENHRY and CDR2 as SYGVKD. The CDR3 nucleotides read TGTGCCATCAGTGCAGGGTCGGGTGAAAAACTGTTTTTT. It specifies CAISAGSGEKLFF.

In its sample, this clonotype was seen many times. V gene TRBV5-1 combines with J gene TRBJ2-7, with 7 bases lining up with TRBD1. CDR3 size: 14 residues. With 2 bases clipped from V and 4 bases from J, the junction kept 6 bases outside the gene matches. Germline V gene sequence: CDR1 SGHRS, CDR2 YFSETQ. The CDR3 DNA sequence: TGCGCCAGCAGCTTTGGGACAGAAAAATACGAGCAGTACTTC. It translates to CASSFGTEKYEQYF.

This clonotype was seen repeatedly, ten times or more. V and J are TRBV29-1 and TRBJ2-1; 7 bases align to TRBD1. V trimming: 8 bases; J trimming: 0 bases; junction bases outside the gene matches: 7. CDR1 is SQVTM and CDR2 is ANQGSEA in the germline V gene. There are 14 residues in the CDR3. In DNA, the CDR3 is TGCAGCTACAATCCAGGGGGCTCCTACAATGAGCAGTTCTTC. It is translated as CSYNPGGSYNEQFF.

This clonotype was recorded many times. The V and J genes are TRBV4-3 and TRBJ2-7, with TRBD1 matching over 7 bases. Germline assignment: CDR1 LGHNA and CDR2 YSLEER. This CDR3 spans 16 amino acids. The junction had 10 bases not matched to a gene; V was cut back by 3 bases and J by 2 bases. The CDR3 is CASSQSLETGTYEQYF. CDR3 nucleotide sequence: TGCGCCAGCAGCCAGTCGTTGGAGACAGGGACCTACGAGCAGTACTTC.

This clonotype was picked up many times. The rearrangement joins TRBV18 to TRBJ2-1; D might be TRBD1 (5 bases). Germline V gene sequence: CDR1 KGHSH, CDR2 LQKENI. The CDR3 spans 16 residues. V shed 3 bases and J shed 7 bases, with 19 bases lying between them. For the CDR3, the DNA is TGTGCCAGCTCACCGTTCGGACAAGTTAGCCCTAATGAGCAGTTCTTC. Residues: CASSPFGQVSPNEQFF.

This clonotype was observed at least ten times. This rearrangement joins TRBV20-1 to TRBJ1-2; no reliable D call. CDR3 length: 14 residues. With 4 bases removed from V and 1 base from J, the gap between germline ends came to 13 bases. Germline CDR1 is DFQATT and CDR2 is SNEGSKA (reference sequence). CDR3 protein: CSANEIVYNYGYTF. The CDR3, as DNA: TGCAGTGCTAATGAAATTGTTTATAACTATGGCTACACCTTC.

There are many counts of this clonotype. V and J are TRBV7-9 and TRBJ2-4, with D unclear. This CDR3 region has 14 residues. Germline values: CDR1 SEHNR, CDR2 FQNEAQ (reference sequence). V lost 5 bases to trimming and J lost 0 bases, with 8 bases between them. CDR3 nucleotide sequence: TGTGCCAGCAGCACTGGTCTAGCCAAAAACATTCAGTACTTC. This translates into CASSTGLAKNIQYF.

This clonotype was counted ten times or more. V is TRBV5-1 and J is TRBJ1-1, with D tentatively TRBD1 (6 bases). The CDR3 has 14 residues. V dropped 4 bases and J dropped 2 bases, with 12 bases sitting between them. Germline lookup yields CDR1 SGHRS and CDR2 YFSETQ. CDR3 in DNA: TGCGCCAGCAGCCCACAGGGATCCAACACTGAAGCTTTCTTT. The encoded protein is CASSPQGSNTEAFF.

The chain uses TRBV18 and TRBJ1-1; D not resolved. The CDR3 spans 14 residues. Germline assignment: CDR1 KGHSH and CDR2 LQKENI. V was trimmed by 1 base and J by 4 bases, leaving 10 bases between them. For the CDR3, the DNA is TGTGCCAGCTCACCACTATCGGGGAGCACTGAAGCTTTCTTT. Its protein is CASSPLSGSTEAFF.

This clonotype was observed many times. CDR3: CATSAWDSNQPQHF. Written as DNA, the CDR3 is TGTGCCACCAGTGCTTGGGATAGCAATCAGCCCCAGCATTTT. This rearrangement joins TRBV24-1 to TRBJ1-5; D is unclear. The CDR3 is made up of 14 amino acids. Trimming removed 5 bases at V and 0 bases at J, with 7 bases between. Germline V gene lookup returns CDR1 KGHDR and CDR2 SFDVKD.

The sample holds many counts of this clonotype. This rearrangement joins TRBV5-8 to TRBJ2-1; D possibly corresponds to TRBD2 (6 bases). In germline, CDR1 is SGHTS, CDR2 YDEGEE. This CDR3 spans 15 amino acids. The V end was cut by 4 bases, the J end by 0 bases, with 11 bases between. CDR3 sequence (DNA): TGTGCCAGCAGCCCCGACGGGAGCTCCTACAATGAGCAGTTCTTC. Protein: CASSPDGSSYNEQFF.

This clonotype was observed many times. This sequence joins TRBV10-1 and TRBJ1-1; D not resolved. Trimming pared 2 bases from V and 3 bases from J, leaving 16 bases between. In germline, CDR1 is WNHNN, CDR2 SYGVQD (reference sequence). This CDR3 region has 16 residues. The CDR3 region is CASSETRARGDTEAFF. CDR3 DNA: TGCGCCAGCAGTGAGACGAGGGCCCGCGGGGACACTGAAGCTTTCTTT.

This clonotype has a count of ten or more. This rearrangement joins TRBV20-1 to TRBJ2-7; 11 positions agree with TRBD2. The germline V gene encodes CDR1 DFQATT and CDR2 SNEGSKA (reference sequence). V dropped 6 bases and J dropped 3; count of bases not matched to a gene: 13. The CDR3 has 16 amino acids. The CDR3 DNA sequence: TGCAGTGCCAGTACCCCTACTGGACTAGCGGGCTACGAGCAGTACTTC. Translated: CSASTPTGLAGYEQYF.

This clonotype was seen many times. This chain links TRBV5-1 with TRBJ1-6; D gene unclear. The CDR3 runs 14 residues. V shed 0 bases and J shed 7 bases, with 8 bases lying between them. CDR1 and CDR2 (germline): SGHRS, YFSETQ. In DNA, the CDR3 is TGCGCCAGCAGCTTGGACACCTGGAATTCACCCCTCCACTTT. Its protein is CASSLDTWNSPLHF.

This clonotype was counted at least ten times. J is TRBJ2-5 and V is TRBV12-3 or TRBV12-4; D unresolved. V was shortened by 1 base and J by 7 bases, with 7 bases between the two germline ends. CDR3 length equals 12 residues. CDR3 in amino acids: CASSLDFGTQYF. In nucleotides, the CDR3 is TGTGCCAGCAGTTTAGACTTCGGGACCCAGTACTTC.

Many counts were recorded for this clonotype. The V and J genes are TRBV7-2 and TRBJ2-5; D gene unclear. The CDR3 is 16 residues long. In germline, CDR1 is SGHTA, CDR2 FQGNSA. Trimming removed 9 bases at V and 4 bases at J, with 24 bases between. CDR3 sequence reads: CASLPLGLGSGETQYF. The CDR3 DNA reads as TGTGCCAGTCTTCCTCTAGGCCTCGGGTCGGGAGAGACCCAGTACTTC. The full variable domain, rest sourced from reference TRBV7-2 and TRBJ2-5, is GAGVSQSPSNKVTEKGKDVELRCDPISGHTALYWYRQSLGQGLEFLIYFQGNSAPDKSGLPSDRFSAERTGGSVSTLTIQRTQQEDSAVYLCASLPLGLGSGETQYFGPGTRLLVL.

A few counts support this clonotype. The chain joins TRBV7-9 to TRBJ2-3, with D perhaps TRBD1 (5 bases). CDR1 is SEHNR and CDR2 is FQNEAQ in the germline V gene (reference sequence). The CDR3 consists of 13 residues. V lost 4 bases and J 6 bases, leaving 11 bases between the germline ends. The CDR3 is CASSYQGRDTQYF. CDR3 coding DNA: TGTGCCAGCAGCTACCAGGGCCGCGATACGCAGTATTTT.

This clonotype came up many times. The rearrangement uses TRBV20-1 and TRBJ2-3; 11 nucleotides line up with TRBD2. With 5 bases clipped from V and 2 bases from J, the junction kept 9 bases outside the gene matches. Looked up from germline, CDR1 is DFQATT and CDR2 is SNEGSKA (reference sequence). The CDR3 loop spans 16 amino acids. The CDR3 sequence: CSAGLGTSGPTDTQYF. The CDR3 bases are TGCAGTGCTGGCCTCGGGACTAGCGGACCCACAGATACGCAGTATTTT.

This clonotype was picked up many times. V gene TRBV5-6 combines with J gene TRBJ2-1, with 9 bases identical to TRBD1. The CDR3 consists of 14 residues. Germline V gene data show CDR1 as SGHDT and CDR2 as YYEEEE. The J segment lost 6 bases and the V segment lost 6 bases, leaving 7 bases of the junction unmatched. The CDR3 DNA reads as TGTGCCAGCATGGGGACAGGGATCTTCAATGAGCAGTTCTTC. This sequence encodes CASMGTGIFNEQFF.

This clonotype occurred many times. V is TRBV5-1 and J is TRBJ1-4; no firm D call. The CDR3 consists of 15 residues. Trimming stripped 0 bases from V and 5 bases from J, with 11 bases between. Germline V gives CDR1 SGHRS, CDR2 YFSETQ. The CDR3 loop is CASSLVPTGNEKLFF. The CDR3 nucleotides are TGCGCCAGCAGCTTGGTCCCAACTGGGAATGAAAAACTGTTTTTT.

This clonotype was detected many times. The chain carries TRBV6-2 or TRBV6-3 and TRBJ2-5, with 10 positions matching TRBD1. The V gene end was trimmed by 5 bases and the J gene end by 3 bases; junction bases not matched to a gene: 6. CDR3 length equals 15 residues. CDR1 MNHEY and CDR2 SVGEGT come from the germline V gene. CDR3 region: CASSGAGTGEETQYF. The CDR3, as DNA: TGTGCCAGCAGTGGAGCCGGGACAGGGGAAGAGACCCAGTACTTC.

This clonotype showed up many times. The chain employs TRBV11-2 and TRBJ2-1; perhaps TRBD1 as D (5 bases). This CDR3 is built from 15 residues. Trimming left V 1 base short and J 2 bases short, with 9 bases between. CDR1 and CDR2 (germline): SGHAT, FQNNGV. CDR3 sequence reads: CASSLGQGPYNEQFF. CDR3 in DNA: TGTGCCAGCAGCTTAGGGCAGGGTCCCTACAATGAGCAGTTCTTC.

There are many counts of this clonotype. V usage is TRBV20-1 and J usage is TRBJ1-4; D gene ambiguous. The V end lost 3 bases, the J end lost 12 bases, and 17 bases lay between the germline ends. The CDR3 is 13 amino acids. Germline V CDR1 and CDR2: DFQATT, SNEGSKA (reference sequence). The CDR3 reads CSASTPEQLELFF. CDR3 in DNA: TGCAGTGCTAGTACTCCTGAACAATTAGAACTGTTTTTT.

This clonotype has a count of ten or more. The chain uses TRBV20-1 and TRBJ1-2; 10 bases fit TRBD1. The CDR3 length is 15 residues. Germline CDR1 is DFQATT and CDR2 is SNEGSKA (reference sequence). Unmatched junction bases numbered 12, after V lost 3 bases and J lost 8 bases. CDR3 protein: CSARGAGTGVGGYTF. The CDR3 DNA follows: TGCAGTGCTAGGGGGGCCGGGACAGGGGTCGGAGGCTACACCTTC.

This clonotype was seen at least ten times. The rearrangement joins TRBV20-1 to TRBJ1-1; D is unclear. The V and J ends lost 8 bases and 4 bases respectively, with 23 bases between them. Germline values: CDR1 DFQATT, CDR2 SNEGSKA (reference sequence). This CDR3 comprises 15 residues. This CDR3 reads CSINSGSYITTEAFF. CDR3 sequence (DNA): TGCAGTATTAACAGTGGGTCCTACATCACCACTGAAGCTTTCTTT.

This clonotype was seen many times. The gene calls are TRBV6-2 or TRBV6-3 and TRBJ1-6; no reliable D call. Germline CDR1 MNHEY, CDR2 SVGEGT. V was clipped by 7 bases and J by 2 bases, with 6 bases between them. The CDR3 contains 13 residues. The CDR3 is CASTKTYNSPLHF. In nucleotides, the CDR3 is TGTGCCAGCACGAAGACCTATAATTCACCCCTCCACTTT.

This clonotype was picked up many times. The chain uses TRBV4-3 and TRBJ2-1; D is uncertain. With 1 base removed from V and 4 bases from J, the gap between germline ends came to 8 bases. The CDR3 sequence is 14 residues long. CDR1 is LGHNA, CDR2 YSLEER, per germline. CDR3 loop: CASSQALGYNEQFF. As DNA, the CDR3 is TGCGCCAGCAGCCAAGCTCTGGGGTACAATGAGCAGTTCTTC.

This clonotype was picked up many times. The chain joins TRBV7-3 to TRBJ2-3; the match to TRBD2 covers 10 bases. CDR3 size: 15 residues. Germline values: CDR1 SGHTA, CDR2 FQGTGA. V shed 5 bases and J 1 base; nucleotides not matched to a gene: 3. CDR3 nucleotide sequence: TGTGCCAGCAGCCCAGGGACTAGCGGCACAGATACGCAGTATTTT. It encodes CASSPGTSGTDTQYF.

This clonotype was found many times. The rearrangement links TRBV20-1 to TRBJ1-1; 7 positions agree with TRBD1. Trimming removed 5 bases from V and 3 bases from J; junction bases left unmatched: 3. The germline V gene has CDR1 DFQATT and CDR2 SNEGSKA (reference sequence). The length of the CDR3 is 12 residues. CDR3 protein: CSAVQGHTEAFF. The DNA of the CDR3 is TGCAGTGCTGTACAGGGGCACACTGAAGCTTTCTTT.

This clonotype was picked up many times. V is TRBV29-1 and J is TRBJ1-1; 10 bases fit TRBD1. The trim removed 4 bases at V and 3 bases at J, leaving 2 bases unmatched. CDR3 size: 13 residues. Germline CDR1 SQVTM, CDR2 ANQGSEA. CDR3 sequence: CSVGTGGDTEAFF. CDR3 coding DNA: TGCAGCGTTGGGACAGGGGGGGACACTGAAGCTTTCTTT.